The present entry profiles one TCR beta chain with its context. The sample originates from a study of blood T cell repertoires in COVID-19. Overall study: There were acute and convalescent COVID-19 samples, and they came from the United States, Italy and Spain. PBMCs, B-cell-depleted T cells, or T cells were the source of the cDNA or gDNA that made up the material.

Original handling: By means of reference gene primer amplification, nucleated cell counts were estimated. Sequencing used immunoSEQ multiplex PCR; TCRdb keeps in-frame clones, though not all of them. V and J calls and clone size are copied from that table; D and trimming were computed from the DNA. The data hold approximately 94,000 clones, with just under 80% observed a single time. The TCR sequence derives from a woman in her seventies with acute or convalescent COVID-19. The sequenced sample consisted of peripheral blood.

CDR3 residues: CASGHTSGGARDTQYF. The CDR3 bases are TGTGCCAGCGGGCACACTAGCGGGGGGGCCAGGGATACGCAGTATTTT. V and J are TRBV2 and TRBJ2-3; 13 nucleotides match TRBD2. V shed 8 bases and J 6 bases; nucleotides not matched to a gene: 11. The CDR3 contains 16 residues. The germline CDR1 and CDR2 sequences are SNHLY and FYNNEI.